These 5 T cell receptor beta chains came from one sample sequenced in a study of long-term antiretroviral therapy in people with HIV (dated by TCRdb to between 2021 and 2022). Sequencing of the TRB variable region was done with the immunoSEQ hsTCRB v3.0 assay at survey level resolution. TCRdb holds this immuneACCESS table with in-frame rearrangements only. Some clones are missing; in checked studies, unresolved V genes explain under half, and the rest has no known cause. This sample is represented by 20,000 to 25,000 clones; around four fifths of them were singletons. 3% to 4% of the sample rests with the top ten. Sample: unsorted PBMCs, taken 1.9 years after starting antiretroviral therapy. These TCRs come from a woman between 50 and 59 years old with HIV.

This chain joins TRBV7-2 and TRBJ2-7; D tentatively reads TRBD1 or TRBD2 (7 bases each). CDR1 is SGHTA and CDR2 is FQGNSA in the germline V gene. Trimming cost V 5 bases and J 2 bases, with 16 bases left between them. The CDR3 consists of 15 residues. Here the CDR3 reads CASSPGGTDPYEQYF. In DNA form, the CDR3 reads TGTGCCAGCAGCCCCGGGGGGACAGATCCCTACGAGCAGTACTTC.

The rearrangement joins TRBV7-6 to TRBJ2-7; 7 bases fit TRBD1. After removal of 1 base from V and 1 base from J, the junction contained 1 base not matched to a gene. The CDR3 has 14 residues. Germline V gene lookup returns CDR1 SGHVS and CDR2 FNYEAQ. This CDR3 reads CASSLGTGSYEQYF. The CDR3 region has the DNA TGTGCCAGCAGCTTAGGGACAGGATCCTACGAGCAGTACTTC. Drawing the rest from reference TRBV7-6 and TRBJ2-7, the complete variable domain is GAGVSQSPRYKVTKRGQDVALRCDPISGHVSLYWYRQALGQGPEFLTYFNYEAQQDKSGLPNDRFSAERPEGSISTLTIQRTEQRDSAMYRCASSLGTGSYEQYFGPGTRLTVT.

This chain joins TRBV7-8 and TRBJ2-5; perhaps TRBD1 as D (6 bases). The CDR3 loop spans 16 amino acids. V shed 1 base and J shed 5 bases, with 17 bases lying between them. In germline, CDR1 is SGHVS, CDR2 FQNEAQ. The CDR3 DNA follows: TGTGCCAGCAGCTTAGGTGGTGTCAGGGGTTCTGAGACCCAGTACTTC. Amino acid sequence: CASSLGGVRGSETQYF.

This clone was seen a single time. The chain recombines TRBV29-1 with TRBJ1-1; no firm D call. The CDR3 is made up of 15 amino acids. Germline CDR1 and CDR2: SQVTM and ANQGSEA. Trimming removed 8 bases from V and 0 bases from J, with 19 bases in between. The CDR3 sequence is CSTETRAAMNTEAFF. CDR3 coding DNA: TGCAGCACTGAGACCCGGGCAGCCATGAACACTGAAGCTTTCTTT.

This clone was seen a handful of times. This chain joins TRBV7-2 and TRBJ2-1; possibly TRBD1 or TRBD2 for D (5 bases each). The CDR3 totals 13 residues. The germline gives CDR1 SGHTA, CDR2 FQGNSA. V was cut by 5 bases and J by 3 bases, with 8 bases left in between. CDR3 protein: CASSPGRYNEQFF. The CDR3 DNA reads as TGTGCCAGCAGCCCGGGGCGCTACAATGAGCAGTTCTTC.